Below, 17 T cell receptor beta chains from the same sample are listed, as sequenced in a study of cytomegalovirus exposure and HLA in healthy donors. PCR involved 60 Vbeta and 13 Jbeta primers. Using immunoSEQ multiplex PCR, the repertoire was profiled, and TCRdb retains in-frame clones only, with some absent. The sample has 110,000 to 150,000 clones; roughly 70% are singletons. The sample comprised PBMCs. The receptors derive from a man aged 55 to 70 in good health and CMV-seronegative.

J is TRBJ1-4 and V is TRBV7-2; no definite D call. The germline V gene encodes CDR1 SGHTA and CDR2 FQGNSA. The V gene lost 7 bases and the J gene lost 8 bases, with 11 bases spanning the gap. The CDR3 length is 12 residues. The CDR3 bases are TGTGCCAGCACCCTTTTCGGGGAAAAACTGTTTTTT. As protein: CASTLFGEKLFF. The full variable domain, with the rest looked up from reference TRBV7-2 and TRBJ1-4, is GAGVSQSPSNKVTEKGKDVELRCDPISGHTALYWYRQSLGQGLEFLIYFQGNSAPDKSGLPSDRFSAERTGGSVSTLTIQRTQQEDSAVYLCASTLFGEKLFFGSGTQLSVL.

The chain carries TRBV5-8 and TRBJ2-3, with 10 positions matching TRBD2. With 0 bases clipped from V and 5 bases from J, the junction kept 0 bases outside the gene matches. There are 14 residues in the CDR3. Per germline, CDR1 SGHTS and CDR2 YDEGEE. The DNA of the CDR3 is TGTGCCAGCAGCTTGGGACTAGCGGGAGATACGCAGTATTTT. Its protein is CASSLGLAGDTQYF.

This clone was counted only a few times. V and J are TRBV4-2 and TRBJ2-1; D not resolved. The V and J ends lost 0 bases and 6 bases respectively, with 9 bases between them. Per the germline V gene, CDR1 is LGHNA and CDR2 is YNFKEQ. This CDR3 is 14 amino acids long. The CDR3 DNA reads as TGTGCCAGCAGCCAAGATGTCTCCGTCAATGAGCAGTTCTTC. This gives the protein CASSQDVSVNEQFF.

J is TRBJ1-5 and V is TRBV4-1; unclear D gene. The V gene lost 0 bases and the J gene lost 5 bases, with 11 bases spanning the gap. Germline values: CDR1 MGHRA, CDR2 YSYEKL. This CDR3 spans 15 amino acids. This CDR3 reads CASSQDSSIDQPQHF. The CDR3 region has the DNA TGCGCCAGCAGCCAAGATAGTTCCATAGATCAGCCCCAGCATTTT.

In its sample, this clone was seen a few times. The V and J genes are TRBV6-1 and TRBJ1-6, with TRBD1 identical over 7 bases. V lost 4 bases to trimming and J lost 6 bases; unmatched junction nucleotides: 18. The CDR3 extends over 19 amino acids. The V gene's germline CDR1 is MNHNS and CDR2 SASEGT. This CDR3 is CASSASTSTGVGGNSPLHF. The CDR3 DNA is TGTGCCAGCAGTGCCAGCACTTCCACAGGGGTGGGGGGTAATTCACCCCTCCACTTT.

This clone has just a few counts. For the CDR3, the DNA is TGTGCCAGCAGTCCGACTTTTTACGAGCAGTACTTC. Its protein is CASSPTFYEQYF. J is TRBJ2-7 and V is TRBV6-5; D is unresolved. Looked up from germline, CDR1 is MNHEY and CDR2 is SVGAGI. The CDR3 runs to 12 residues. V was cut by 5 bases and J by 4 bases, with 9 bases left in between.

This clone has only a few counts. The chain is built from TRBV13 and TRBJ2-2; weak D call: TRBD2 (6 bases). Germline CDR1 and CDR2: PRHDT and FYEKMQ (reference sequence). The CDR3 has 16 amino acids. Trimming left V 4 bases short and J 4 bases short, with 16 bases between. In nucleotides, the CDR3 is TGTGCCAGCAGCTATCTGGTGGGGACTGGCACCGGGGAGCTGTTTTTT. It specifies CASSYLVGTGTGELFF.

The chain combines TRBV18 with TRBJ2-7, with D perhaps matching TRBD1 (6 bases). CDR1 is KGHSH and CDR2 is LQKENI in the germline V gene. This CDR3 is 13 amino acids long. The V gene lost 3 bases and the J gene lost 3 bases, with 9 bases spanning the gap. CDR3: CASSPSRGYEQYF. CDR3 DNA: TGTGCCAGCTCACCTAGCAGGGGCTACGAGCAGTACTTC.

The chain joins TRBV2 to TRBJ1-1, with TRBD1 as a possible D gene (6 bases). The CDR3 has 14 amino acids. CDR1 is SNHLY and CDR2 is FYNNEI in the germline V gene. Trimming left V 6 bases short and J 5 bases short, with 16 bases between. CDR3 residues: CASSGLRGGTEAFF. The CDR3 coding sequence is TGTGCCAGCAGCGGACTCAGGGGAGGGACTGAAGCTTTCTTT.

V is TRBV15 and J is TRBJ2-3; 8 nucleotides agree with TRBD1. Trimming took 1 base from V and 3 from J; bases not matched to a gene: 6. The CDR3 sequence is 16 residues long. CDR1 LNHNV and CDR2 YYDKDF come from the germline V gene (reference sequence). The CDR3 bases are TGTGCCACCAGCAGAGTACAGGGGGGAGGAACAGATACGCAGTATTTT. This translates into CATSRVQGGGTDTQYF.

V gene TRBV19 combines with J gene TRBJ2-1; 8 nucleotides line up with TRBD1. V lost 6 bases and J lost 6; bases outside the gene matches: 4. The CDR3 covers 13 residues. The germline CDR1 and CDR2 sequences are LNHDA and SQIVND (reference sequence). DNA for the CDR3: TGTGCCAGTAGACAGGGGGGATTCAATGAGCAGTTCTTC. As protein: CASRQGGFNEQFF. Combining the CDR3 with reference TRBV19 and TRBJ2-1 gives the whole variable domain DGGITQSPKYLFRKEGQNVTLSCEQNLNHDAMYWYRQDPGQGLRLIYYSQIVNDFQKGDIAEGYSVSREKKESFPLTVTSAQKNPTAFYLCASRQGGFNEQFFGPGTRLTVL.

The CDR3 region is CASRGALNEKLFF. Here the CDR3 DNA reads TGTGCCAGCAGAGGGGCTCTTAATGAAAAACTGTTTTTT. This chain uses TRBV6-5 with TRBJ1-4, with D possibly TRBD1 on 5 matching bases. The CDR3 is made up of 13 amino acids. V was clipped by 6 bases and J by 4 bases, with 9 bases between them. Germline CDR1 and CDR2: MNHEY and SVGAGI.

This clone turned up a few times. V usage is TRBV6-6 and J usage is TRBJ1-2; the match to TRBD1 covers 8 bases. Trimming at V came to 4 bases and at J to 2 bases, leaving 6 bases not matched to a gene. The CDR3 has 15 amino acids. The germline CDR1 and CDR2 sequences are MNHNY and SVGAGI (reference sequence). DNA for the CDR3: TGTGCCAGCAGTTCCTTGGACAGGGCCAACTATGGCTACACCTTC. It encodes CASSSLDRANYGYTF.

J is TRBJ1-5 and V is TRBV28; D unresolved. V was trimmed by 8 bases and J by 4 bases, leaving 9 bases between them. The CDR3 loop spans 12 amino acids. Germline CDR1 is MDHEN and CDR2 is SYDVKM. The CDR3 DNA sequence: TGTGCCAGCTTTAGCGGTAATCAGCCCCAGCATTTT. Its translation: CASFSGNQPQHF.

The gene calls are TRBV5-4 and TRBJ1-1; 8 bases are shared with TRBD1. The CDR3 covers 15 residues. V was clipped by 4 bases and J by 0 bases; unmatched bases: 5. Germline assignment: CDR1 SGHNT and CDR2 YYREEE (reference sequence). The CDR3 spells CASSRDRLLNTEAFF. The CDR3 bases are TGTGCCAGCAGCCGGGACAGGCTCCTGAACACTGAAGCTTTCTTT.

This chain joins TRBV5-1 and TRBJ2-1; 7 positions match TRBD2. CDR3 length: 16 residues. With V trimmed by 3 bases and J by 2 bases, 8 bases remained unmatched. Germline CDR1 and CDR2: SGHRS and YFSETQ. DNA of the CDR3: TGCGCCAGCAGCTCGGTCCCTACTAGCGCCTACAATGAGCAGTTCTTC. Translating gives CASSSVPTSAYNEQFF.

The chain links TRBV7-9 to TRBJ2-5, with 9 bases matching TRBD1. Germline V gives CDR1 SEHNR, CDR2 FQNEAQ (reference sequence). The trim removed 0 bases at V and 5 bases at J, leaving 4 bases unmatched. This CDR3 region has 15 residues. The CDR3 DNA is TGTGCCAGCAGCTTAGCGGGGACAGGGTCCGAGACCCAGTACTTC. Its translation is CASSLAGTGSETQYF.